This T cell receptor (beta chain) was recovered during a study of T cells in Graves' hyperthyroidism and ophthalmopathy. Amplification targeted TCR beta CDR3 regions from RNA transcripts. An initial round of RT-PCR targeting the TCR CDR3 relied on the HTBI primer set. In TCRdb, the multiplex PCR reads were re-called with MiXCR into one record per CDR3 protein. Here the sample spans 390,000 or so distinct CDR3 sequences, 14% to 15% being singletons. Broader study findings: Before onset, ophthalmopathy was predicted by the model a median about six months earlier. A model of 13 V-J pairs discriminated ophthalmopathy from stable hyperthyroidism.

The study left out patients who had uncontrolled infection, other autoimmune disease, pregnancy or lactation. This clonotype was counted at least ten times. Its antigen remains unknown. V shed 2 bases and J shed 4 bases, with 14 bases lying between them. The CDR3 has 15 amino acids. The germline V gene encodes CDR1 MDHEN and CDR2 SYDVKM. The chain uses TRBV28 and TRBJ2-5; a possible D gene is TRBD2 (6 bases). This clonotype was sampled from a man in his late teens or twenties with Graves' ophthalmopathy. The source material was blood. CDR3 amino acids: CASSLPGGGRETQYF. The CDR3 bases are TGTGCCAGCAGTTTACCTGGGGGAGGAAGAGAGACCCAGTACTTC.